This T cell receptor (beta chain) emerged from a study of T cell responses to AZD1222 COVID-19 vaccine. The CDR3 covers 13 residues. With 8 bases clipped from V and 3 bases from J, the junction kept 4 bases outside the gene matches. This clone was counted between two and nine times. The repertoire was sequenced with immunoSEQ multiplex PCR; TCRdb's copy has only in-frame clones and lacks some. The profile shows about 83,000 clones, 75% to 95% of them singletons. The sequence derives from an adult in good health. The sequences come from peripheral blood, collected on day 0 of MenACWY control vaccination. The chain couples TRBV12-3 or TRBV12-4 to TRBJ1-2, with 9 nucleotides matching TRBD1. This chain's CDR3 is CASSRTGDYGYTF. The CDR3 nucleotides are TGTGCCAGCTCTCGGACAGGGGACTATGGCTACACCTTC.